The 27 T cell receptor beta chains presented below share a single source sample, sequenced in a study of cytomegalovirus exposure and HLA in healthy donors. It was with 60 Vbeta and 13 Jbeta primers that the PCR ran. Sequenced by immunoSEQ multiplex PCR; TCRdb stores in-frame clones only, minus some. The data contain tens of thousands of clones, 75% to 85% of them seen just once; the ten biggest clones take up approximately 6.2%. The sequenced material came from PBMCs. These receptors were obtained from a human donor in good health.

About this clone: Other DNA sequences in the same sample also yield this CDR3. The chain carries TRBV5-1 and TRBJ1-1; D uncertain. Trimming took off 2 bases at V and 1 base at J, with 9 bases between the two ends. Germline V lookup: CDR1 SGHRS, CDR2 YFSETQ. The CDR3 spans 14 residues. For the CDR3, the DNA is TGCGCCAGCAGCTTATTGGGCCCGAACACTGAAGCTTTCTTT. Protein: CASSLLGPNTEAFF.

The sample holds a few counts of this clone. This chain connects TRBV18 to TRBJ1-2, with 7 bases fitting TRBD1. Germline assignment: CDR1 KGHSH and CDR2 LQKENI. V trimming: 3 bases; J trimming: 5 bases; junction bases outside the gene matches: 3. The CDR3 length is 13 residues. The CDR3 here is CASSPDREYGYTF. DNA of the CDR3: TGTGCCAGCTCACCCGACAGGGAGTATGGCTACACCTTC.

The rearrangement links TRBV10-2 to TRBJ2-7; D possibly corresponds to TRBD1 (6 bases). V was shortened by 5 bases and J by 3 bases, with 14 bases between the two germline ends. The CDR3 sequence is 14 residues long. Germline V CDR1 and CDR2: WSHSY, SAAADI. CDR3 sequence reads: CASSRDIDSYEQYF. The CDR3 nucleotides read TGCGCCAGCAGTAGGGACATTGATAGCTACGAGCAGTACTTC.

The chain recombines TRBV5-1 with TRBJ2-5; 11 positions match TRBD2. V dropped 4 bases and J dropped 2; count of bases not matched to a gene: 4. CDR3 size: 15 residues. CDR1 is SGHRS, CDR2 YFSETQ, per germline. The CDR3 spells CASSLSGGEQETQYF. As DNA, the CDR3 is TGCGCCAGCAGCCTTAGCGGGGGGGAACAAGAGACCCAGTACTTC.

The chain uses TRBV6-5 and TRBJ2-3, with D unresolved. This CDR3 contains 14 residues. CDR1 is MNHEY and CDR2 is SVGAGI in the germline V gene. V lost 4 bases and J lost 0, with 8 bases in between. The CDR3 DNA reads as TGTGCCAGCAGTTTCTCCTTTAGCACAGATACGCAGTATTTT. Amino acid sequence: CASSFSFSTDTQYF.

The CDR3 loop is CASSYGRGRGDEKLFF. As DNA, the CDR3 is TGTGCCAGCAGTTACGGGCGGGGCAGGGGGGATGAAAAACTGTTTTTT. This sequence joins TRBV6-5 and TRBJ1-4; 7 bases are a match to TRBD1. CDR3 length: 16 residues. Germline lookup yields CDR1 MNHEY and CDR2 SVGAGI. After removal of 2 bases from V and 6 bases from J, the junction contained 9 bases not matched to a gene.

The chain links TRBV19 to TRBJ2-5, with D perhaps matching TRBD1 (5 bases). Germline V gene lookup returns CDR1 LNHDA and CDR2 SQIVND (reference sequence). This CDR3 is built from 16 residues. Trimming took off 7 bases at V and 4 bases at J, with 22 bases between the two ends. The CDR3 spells CASTRLAGQTGETQYF. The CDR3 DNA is TGTGCCAGTACCCGGTTGGCAGGGCAAACGGGAGAGACCCAGTACTTC.

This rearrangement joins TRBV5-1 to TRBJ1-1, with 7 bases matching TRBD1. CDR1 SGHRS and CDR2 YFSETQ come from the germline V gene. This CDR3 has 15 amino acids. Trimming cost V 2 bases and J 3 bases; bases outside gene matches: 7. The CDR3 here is CASSLRQGRDTEAFF. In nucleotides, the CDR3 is TGCGCCAGCAGCTTAAGACAGGGACGAGACACTGAAGCTTTCTTT.

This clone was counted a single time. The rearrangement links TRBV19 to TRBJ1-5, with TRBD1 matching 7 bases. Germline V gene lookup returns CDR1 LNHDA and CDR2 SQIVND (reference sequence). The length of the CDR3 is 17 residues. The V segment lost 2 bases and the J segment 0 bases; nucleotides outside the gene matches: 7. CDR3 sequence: CASSIRAGGISNQPQHF. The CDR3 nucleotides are TGTGCCAGTAGTATAAGGGCAGGGGGGATTAGCAATCAGCCCCAGCATTTT.

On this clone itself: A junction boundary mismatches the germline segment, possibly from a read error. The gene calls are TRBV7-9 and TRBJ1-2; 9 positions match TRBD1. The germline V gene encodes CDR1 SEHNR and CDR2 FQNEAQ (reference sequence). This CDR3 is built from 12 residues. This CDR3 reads CSSSLGQGSYTF. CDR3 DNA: TGTTCCAGCAGCCTCGGACAGGGGAGCTACACCTTC.

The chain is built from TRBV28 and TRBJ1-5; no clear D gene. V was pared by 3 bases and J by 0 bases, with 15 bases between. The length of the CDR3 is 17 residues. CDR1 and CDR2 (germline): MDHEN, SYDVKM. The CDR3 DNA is TGTGCCAGCAGTTTCGGCCAACTCGGGGATAGCAATCAGCCCCAGCATTTT. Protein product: CASSFGQLGDSNQPQHF.

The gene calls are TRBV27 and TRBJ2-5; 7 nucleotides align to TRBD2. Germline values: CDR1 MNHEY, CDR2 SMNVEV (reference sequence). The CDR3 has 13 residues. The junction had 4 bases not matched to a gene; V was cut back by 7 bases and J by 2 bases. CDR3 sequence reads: CASKSAGQETQYF. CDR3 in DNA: TGTGCCAGCAAGTCAGCGGGACAAGAGACCCAGTACTTC.

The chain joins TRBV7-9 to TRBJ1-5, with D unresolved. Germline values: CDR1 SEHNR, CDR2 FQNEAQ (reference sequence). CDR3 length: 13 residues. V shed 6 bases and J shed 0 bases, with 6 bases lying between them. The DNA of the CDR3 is TGTGCCAGCAGTCCCAATAGCAATCAGCCCCAGCATTTT. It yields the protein CASSPNSNQPQHF.

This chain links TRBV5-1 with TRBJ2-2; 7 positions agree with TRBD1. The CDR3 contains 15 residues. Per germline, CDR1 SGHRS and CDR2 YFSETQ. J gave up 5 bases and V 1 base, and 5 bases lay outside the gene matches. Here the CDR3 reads CASSLRQGDTGELFF. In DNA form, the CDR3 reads TGCGCCAGCAGCTTGCGTCAGGGGGATACCGGGGAGCTGTTTTTT.

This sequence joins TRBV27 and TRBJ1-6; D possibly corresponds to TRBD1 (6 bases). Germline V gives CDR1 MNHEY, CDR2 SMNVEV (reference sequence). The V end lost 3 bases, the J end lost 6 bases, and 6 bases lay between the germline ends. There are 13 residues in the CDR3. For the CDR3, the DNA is TGTGCCAGCAGTTTCAGGGGTAATTCACCCCTCCACTTT. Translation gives CASSFRGNSPLHF.

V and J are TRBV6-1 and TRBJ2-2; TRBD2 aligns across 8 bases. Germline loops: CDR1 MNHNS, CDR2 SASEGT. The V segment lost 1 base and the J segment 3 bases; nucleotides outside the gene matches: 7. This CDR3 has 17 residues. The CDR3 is CASSEGGGGLYTGELFF. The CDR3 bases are TGTGCCAGCAGTGAAGGGGGCGGGGGGCTTTACACCGGGGAGCTGTTTTTT.

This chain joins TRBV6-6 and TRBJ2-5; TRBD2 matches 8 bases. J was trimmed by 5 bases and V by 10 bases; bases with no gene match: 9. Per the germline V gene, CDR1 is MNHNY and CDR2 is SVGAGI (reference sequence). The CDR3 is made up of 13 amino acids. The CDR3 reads CAIQEAGGETQYF. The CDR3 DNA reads TGTGCCATACAGGAGGCGGGGGGCGAGACCCAGTACTTC.

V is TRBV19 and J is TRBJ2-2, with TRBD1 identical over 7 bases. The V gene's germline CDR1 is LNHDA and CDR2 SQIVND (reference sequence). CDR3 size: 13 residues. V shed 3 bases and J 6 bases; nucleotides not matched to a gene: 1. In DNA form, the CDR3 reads TGTGCCAGTAGTATCGGACAGGCCGGGGAGCTGTTTTTT. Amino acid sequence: CASSIGQAGELFF. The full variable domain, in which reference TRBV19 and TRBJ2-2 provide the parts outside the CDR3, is DGGITQSPKYLFRKEGQNVTLSCEQNLNHDAMYWYRQDPGQGLRLIYYSQIVNDFQKGDIAEGYSVSREKKESFPLTVTSAQKNPTAFYLCASSIGQAGELFFGEGSRLTVL.

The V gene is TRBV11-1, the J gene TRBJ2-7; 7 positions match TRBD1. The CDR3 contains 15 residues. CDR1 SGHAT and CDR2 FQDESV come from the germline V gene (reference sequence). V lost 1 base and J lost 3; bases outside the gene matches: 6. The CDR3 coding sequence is TGTGCCAGCAGCTTAGGGGACAGATCCAACTACGAGCAGTACTTC. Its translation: CASSLGDRSNYEQYF.

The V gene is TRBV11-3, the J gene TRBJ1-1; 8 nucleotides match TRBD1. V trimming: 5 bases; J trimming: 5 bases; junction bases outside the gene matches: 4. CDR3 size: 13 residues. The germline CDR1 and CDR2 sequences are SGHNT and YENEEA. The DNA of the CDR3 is TGTGCCAGCAGCAGGAGGACAGGGACTGAAGCTTTCTTT. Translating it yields CASSRRTGTEAFF.

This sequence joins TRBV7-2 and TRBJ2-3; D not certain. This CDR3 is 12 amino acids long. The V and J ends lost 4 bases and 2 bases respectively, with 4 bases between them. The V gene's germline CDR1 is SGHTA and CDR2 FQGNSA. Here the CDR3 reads CASSYNTDTQYF. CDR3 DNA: TGTGCCAGCAGCTATAACACAGATACGCAGTATTTT.

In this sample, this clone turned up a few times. The CDR3 coding sequence is TGTGCCAGCAGCGCCCAATACTCCTACGAGCAGTACTTC. Protein: CASSAQYSYEQYF. This chain links TRBV7-2 with TRBJ2-5, with no clear D. With the DNA end fitting TRBJ2-7 better, the J assignment may be wrong. This CDR3 contains 13 residues. Germline CDR1 and CDR2: SGHTA and FQGNSA.

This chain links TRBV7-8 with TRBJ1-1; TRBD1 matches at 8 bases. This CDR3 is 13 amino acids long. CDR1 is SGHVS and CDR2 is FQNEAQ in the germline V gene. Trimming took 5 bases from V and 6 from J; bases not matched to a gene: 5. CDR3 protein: CASSLDRGSEAFF. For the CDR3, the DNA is TGTGCCAGCAGCCTTGACAGGGGATCTGAAGCTTTCTTT.

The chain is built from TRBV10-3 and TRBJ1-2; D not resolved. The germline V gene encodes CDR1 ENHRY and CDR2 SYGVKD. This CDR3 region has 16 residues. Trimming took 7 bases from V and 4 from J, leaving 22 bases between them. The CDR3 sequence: CAITDPGATSSYGYTF. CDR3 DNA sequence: TGTGCCATCACTGACCCGGGAGCTACGTCCAGCTATGGCTACACCTTC.

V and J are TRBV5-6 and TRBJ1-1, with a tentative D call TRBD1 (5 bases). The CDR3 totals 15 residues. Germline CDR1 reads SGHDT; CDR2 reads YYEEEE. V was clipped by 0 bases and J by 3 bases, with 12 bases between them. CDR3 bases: TGTGCCAGCAGCTTGGGCAGGGCCAGGGACACTGAAGCTTTCTTT. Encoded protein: CASSLGRARDTEAFF.

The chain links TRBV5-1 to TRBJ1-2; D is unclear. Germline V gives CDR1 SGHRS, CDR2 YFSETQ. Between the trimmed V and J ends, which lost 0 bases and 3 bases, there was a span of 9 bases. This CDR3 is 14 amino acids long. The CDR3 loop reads CASSLGEVYYGYTF. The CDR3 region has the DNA TGCGCCAGCAGCTTGGGCGAGGTTTACTATGGCTACACCTTC.

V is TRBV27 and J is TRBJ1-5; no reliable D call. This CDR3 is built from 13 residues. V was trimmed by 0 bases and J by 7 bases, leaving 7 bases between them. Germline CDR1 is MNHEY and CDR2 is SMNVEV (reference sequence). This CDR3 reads CASSLSPRQPQHF. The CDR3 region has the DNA TGTGCCAGCAGTTTATCGCCGCGGCAGCCCCAGCATTTT.